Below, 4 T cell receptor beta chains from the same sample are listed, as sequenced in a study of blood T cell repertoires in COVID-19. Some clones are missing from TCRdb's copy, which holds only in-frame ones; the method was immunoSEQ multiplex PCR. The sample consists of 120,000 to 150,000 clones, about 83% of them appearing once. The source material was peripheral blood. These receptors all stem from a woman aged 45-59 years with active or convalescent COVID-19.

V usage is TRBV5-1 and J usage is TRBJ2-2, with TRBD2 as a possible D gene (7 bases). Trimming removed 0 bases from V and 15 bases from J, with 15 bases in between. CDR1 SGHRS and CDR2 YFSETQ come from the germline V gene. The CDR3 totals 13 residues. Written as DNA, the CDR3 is TGCGCCAGCAGCTTGGCCGAACAGGGAGGGTTGTTTTTT. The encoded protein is CASSLAEQGGLFF.

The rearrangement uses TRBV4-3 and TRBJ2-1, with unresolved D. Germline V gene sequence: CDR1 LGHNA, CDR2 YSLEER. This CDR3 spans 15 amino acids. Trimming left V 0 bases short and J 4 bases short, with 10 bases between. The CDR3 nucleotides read TGCGCCAGCAGCCAAGATTCCCCGTCTTACAATGAGCAGTTCTTC. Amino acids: CASSQDSPSYNEQFF.

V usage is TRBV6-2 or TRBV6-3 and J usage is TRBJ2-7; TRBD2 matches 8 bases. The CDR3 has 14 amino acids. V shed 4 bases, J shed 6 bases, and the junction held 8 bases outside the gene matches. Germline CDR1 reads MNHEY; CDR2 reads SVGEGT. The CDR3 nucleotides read TGTGCCAGCAGTTGGCAGCGGGAGAGGGCCGAGCAGTACTTC. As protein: CASSWQRERAEQYF.

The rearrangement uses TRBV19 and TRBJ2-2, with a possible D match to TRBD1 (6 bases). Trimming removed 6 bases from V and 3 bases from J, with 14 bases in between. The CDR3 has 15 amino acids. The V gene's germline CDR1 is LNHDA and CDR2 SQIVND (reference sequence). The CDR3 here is CASRWEGGHTGELFF. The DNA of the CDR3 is TGTGCCAGTAGGTGGGAAGGGGGTCACACCGGGGAGCTGTTTTTT. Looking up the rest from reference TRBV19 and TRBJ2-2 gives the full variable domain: DGGITQSPKYLFRKEGQNVTLSCEQNLNHDAMYWYRQDPGQGLRLIYYSQIVNDFQKGDIAEGYSVSREKKESFPLTVTSAQKNPTAFYLCASRWEGGHTGELFFGEGSRLTVL.